The rows below give T cell receptor beta chains drawn from one sample of a study of blood T cell repertoires in COVID-19. Sequencing was performed with immunoSEQ multiplex PCR; in TCRdb, only in-frame clones are kept and a portion is missing. This sample carries roughly 40,000 clones, more than 65% of them seen once, and the ten largest clones take roughly 61%. The specimen sequenced was peripheral blood. Receptors were obtained from an older man with acute or convalescent COVID-19. Both conserved end residues are part of each CDR3. The D gene is left open where the match is weak. Expanded clones are given a class, and other clones once, few, many or no size at all.

clone size: -
J gene: TRBJ2-1
D gene: -
V gene: TRBV6-5
CDR3 protein: CASGGAIHNEQFF
CDR3 DNA: TGTGCCAGCGGGGGGGCCATACACAATGAGCAGTTCTTC

clone size: -
J gene: TRBJ2-3
D gene: -
V gene: TRBV19
CDR3 protein: CASSIFNTQYF
CDR3 DNA: TGTGCCAGTAGTATTTTTAATACGCAGTATTTT

clone size: -
J gene: TRBJ2-7
D gene: -
V gene: TRBV4-3
CDR3 protein: CASSLLDGDSYEQYF
CDR3 DNA: TGCGCCAGCAGCCTCCTTGACGGGGATTCCTACGAGCAGTACTTC

clone size: -
J gene: TRBJ2-1
D gene: TRBD2
V gene: TRBV7-8
CDR3 protein: CASSPPLGLAEGYNEQFF
CDR3 DNA: TGTGCCAGCAGCCCCCCGTTGGGACTAGCTGAGGGGTACAATGAGCAGTTCTTC

clone size: -
J gene: TRBJ2-3
D gene: -
V gene: TRBV19
CDR3 protein: CASTGDNTDTQYF
CDR3 DNA: TGTGCCAGTACTGGGGACAACACAGATACGCAGTATTTT

clone size: few
J gene: TRBJ2-5
D gene: TRBD2
V gene: TRBV5-1
CDR3 protein: CASNSGGRQETQYF
CDR3 DNA: TGCGCCAGCAACTCGGGGGGAAGGCAAGAGACCCAGTACTTC

clone size: -
J gene: TRBJ2-1
D gene: TRBD1
V gene: TRBV28
CDR3 protein: CASRSPGTGNEQFF
CDR3 DNA: TGTGCCAGCAGGAGTCCCGGGACAGGGAATGAGCAGTTCTTC

clone size: once
J gene: TRBJ2-7
D gene: TRBD2
V gene: TRBV18
CDR3 protein: CASSPRGGSGSYEQYF
CDR3 DNA: TGTGCCAGCTCACCACGGGGCGGGAGTGGCTCCTACGAGCAGTACTTC

clone size: large
J gene: TRBJ2-1
D gene: TRBD2
V gene: TRBV5-1
CDR3 protein: CASSFRTSGIYNEQFF
CDR3 DNA: TGCGCCAGCAGCTTTAGGACTAGCGGGATTTACAATGAGCAGTTCTTC

clone size: -
J gene: TRBJ1-2
D gene: -
V gene: TRBV30
CDR3 protein: CAWSVVGPGYGYTF
CDR3 DNA: TGTGCCTGGAGTGTTGTGGGGCCTGGCTATGGCTACACCTTC

clone size: -
J gene: TRBJ2-5
D gene: -
V gene: TRBV18
CDR3 protein: CASSPLGETQYF
CDR3 DNA: TGTGCCAGCTCACCCCTCGGGGAGACCCAGTACTTC

clone size: -
J gene: TRBJ2-7
D gene: -
V gene: TRBV2
CDR3 protein: CASSEETGLAYEQYF
CDR3 DNA: TGTGCCAGCAGTGAAGAAACAGGCTTAGCCTACGAGCAGTACTTC

clone size: -
J gene: TRBJ2-1
D gene: -
V gene: TRBV11-2
CDR3 protein: CASSSSNPTLPGQFF
CDR3 DNA: TGTGCCAGCAGCTCATCGAACCCGACTTTACCGGGGCAGTTCTTC

clone size: -
J gene: TRBJ1-6
D gene: -
V gene: TRBV28
CDR3 protein: CASSRGSYNSPLHF
CDR3 DNA: TGTGCCAGCAGTCGGGGTTCCTATAATTCACCCCTCCACTTT

clone size: -
J gene: TRBJ1-5
D gene: -
V gene: TRBV19
CDR3 protein: CASSIGWARRSNQPQHF
CDR3 DNA: TGTGCCAGTAGTATAGGATGGGCTCGGCGTAGCAATCAGCCCCAGCATTTT

clone size: -
J gene: TRBJ2-1
D gene: TRBD2
V gene: TRBV28
CDR3 protein: CASSPPGLAPKDEQFF
CDR3 DNA: TGTGCCAGCAGTCCGCCGGGACTAGCCCCGAAGGATGAGCAGTTCTTC

clone size: -
J gene: TRBJ1-1
D gene: -
V gene: TRBV28
CDR3 protein: CASSLGGRTEAFF
CDR3 DNA: TGTGCCAGCAGTTTAGGAGGACGCACTGAAGCTTTCTTT

clone size: once
J gene: TRBJ2-1
D gene: -
V gene: TRBV4-3
CDR3 protein: CASSQRGSRNEQFF
CDR3 DNA: TGCGCCAGCAGCCAACGAGGGAGTCGCAATGAGCAGTTCTTC

clone size: -
J gene: TRBJ2-7
D gene: -
V gene: TRBV21-1
CDR3 protein: CASSKGGTNGRALYYEQYF
CDR3 DNA: TGTGCCAGCAGCAAAGGGGGGACTAACGGGAGGGCCCTTTACTACGAGCAGTACTTC

clone size: -
J gene: TRBJ2-7
D gene: -
V gene: TRBV11-2
CDR3 protein: CASSLLIYEQYF
CDR3 DNA: TGTGCCAGCAGCTTACTAATATACGAGCAGTACTTC

clone size: -
J gene: TRBJ2-1
D gene: -
V gene: TRBV19
CDR3 protein: CASSEVGLNEQFF
CDR3 DNA: TGTGCCAGTAGTGAGGTGGGGCTGAATGAGCAGTTCTTC

clone size: -
J gene: TRBJ1-1
D gene: -
V gene: TRBV19
CDR3 protein: CASRLSSTGNTEAFF
CDR3 DNA: TGTGCCAGTAGGCTCTCTTCGACGGGGAACACTGAAGCTTTCTTT

clone size: -
J gene: TRBJ2-2
D gene: -
V gene: TRBV7-3
CDR3 protein: CASSPTGNTGELFF
CDR3 DNA: TGTGCCAGCAGCCCGACAGGGAACACCGGGGAGCTGTTTTTT

clone size: -
J gene: TRBJ2-5
D gene: -
V gene: TRBV7-3
CDR3 protein: CASSLNVSPGETQYF
CDR3 DNA: TGTGCCAGCAGCTTAAATGTCAGCCCGGGAGAGACCCAGTACTTC

clone size: -
J gene: TRBJ1-1
D gene: -
V gene: TRBV6-5
CDR3 protein: CASSYSGIGGAEAFF
CDR3 DNA: TGTGCCAGCAGTTACTCCGGGATCGGAGGCGCTGAAGCTTTCTTT

clone size: -
J gene: TRBJ1-3
D gene: -
V gene: TRBV7-8
CDR3 protein: CASSLGSVQTGNTIYF
CDR3 DNA: TGTGCCAGCAGCTTAGGGTCGGTTCAAACTGGAAACACCATATATTTT

clone size: -
J gene: TRBJ2-7
D gene: TRBD2
V gene: TRBV11-2
CDR3 protein: CASSPRLAGGKKAYEQYF
CDR3 DNA: TGTGCCAGCAGCCCCCGACTAGCGGGAGGTAAGAAGGCCTACGAGCAGTACTTC

clone size: -
J gene: TRBJ1-2
D gene: -
V gene: TRBV9
CDR3 protein: CASSRLRGYTF
CDR3 DNA: TGTGCCAGCAGCCGTCTAAGAGGCTACACCTTC

clone size: -
J gene: TRBJ1-6
D gene: TRBD1
V gene: TRBV4-3
CDR3 protein: CASSQDPFGQALDDNSPLHF
CDR3 DNA: TGCGCCAGCAGCCAAGACCCTTTCGGACAGGCCCTCGACGATAATTCACCCCTCCACTTT

clone size: -
J gene: TRBJ1-2
D gene: -
V gene: TRBV27
CDR3 protein: CASSFIAGSDGYTF
CDR3 DNA: TGTGCCAGCAGTTTCATCGCAGGTAGCGATGGCTACACCTTC

clone size: few
J gene: TRBJ2-6
D gene: TRBD1
V gene: TRBV4-1
CDR3 protein: CASSQATGRSGANVLTF
CDR3 DNA: TGCGCCAGCAGCCAAGCGACAGGGCGCTCTGGGGCCAACGTCCTGACTTTC

clone size: -
J gene: TRBJ2-2
D gene: TRBD2
V gene: TRBV6-6
CDR3 protein: CASSPYSGSLKTGELFF
CDR3 DNA: TGTGCCAGCAGTCCATATAGCGGGAGCCTCAAGACCGGGGAGCTGTTTTTT

clone size: -
J gene: TRBJ2-1
D gene: -
V gene: TRBV2
CDR3 protein: CASNSYNEQFF
CDR3 DNA: TGTGCCAGCAACTCTTACAATGAGCAGTTCTTC

clone size: -
J gene: TRBJ2-1
D gene: -
V gene: TRBV3-1/TRBV3-2
CDR3 protein: CASSPRYVASAYNEQFF
CDR3 DNA: TGTGCCAGCAGCCCCAGATATGTGGCTAGCGCTTACAATGAGCAGTTCTTC

clone size: -
J gene: TRBJ1-6
D gene: -
V gene: TRBV5-4
CDR3 protein: CASSFDRRNSPLHF
CDR3 DNA: TGTGCCAGCAGCTTTGACAGGCGTAATTCACCCCTCCACTTT

clone size: -
J gene: TRBJ2-5
D gene: TRBD1
V gene: TRBV28
CDR3 protein: CASSLFGQGAKETQYF
CDR3 DNA: TGTGCCAGCAGTTTATTTGGACAGGGGGCAAAAGAGACCCAGTACTTC

clone size: few
J gene: TRBJ1-1
D gene: -
V gene: TRBV28
CDR3 protein: CASSLYRQGTEAFF
CDR3 DNA: TGTGCCAGCAGTTTGTACAGGCAGGGCACTGAAGCTTTCTTT

clone size: many
J gene: TRBJ1-1
D gene: -
V gene: TRBV6-4
CDR3 protein: CASSLRSNTEAFF
CDR3 DNA: TGTGCCAGCAGCCTTAGATCGAACACTGAAGCTTTCTTT

clone size: -
J gene: TRBJ2-2
D gene: -
V gene: TRBV7-2
CDR3 protein: CASSSTGTMNTGELFF
CDR3 DNA: TGTGCCAGCAGCTCTACCGGGACAATGAACACCGGGGAGCTGTTTTTT